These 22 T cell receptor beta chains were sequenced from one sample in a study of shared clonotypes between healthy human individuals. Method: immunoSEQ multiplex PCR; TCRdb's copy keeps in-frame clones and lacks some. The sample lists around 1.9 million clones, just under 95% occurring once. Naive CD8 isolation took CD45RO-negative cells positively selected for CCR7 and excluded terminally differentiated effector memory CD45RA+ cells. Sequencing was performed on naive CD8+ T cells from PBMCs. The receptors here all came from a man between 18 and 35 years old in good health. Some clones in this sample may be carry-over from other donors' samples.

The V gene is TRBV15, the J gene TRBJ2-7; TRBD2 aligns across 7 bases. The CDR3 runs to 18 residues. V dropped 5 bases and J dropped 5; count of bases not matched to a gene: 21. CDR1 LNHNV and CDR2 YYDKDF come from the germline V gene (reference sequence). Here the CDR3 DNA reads TGTGCCACCAGCCCCCTTACGGTAGGGGAGGGCCCCTTCCACGAGCAGTACTTC. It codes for CATSPLTVGEGPFHEQYF.

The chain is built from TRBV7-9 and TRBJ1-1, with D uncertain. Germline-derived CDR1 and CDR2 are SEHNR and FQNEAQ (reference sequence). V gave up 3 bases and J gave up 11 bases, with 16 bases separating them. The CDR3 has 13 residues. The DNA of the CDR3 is TGTGCCAGCAGCTTCGGGGATTACTATATGGCTTTCTTT. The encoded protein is CASSFGDYYMAFF.

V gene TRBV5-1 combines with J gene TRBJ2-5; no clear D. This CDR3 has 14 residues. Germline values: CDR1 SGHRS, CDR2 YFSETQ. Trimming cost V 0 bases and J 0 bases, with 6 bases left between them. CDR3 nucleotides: TGCGCCAGCAGCTTGGAAGCTTACCAAGAGACCCAGTACTTC. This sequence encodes CASSLEAYQETQYF.

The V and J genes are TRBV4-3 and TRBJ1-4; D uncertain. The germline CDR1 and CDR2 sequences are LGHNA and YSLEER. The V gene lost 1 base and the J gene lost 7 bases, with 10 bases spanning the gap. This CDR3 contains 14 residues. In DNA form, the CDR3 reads TGCGCCAGCAGCCAAGTACTCCCCGGTGAAAAACTGTTTTTT. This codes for CASSQVLPGEKLFF.

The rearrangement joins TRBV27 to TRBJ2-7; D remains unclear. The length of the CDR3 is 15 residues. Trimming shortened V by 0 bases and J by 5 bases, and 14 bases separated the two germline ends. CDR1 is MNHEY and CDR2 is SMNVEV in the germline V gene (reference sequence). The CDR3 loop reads CASSLSGISRDEQYF. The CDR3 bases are TGTGCCAGCAGTTTATCGGGTATTAGCCGGGACGAGCAGTACTTC.

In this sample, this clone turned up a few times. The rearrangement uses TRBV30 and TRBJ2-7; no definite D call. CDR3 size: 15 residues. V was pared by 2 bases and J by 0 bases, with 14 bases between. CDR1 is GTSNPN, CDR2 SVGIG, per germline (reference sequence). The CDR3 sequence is CAWSPRPSSSYEQYF. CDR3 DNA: TGTGCCTGGAGTCCCAGGCCCTCAAGCTCCTACGAGCAGTACTTC.

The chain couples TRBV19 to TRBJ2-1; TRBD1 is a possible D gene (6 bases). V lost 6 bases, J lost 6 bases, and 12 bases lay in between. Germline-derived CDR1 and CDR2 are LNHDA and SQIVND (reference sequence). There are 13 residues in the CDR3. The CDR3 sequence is CASSEDSCNEQFF. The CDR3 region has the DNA TGTGCCAGTAGCGAGGACAGCTGCAATGAGCAGTTCTTC.

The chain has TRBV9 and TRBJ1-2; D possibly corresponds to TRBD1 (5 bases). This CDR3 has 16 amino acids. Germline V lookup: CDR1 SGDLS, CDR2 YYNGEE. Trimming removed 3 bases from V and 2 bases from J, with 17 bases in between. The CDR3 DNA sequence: TGTGCCAGCAGCGACACTGCGGGACCGACGAACTATGGCTACACCTTC. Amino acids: CASSDTAGPTNYGYTF.

The CDR3 DNA sequence: TGTGCCAGCACGGGGAGGATCCTGAATCCGGGACAGGGTACTCAAGCCGGCTACACCTTC. This translates into CASTGRILNPGQGTQAGYTF. The rearrangement uses TRBV28 and TRBJ1-2, with 9 bases lining up with TRBD1. CDR3 size: 20 residues. The ends lost 7 bases at V and 8 bases at J; junction bases unmatched: 29. Germline V gene sequence: CDR1 MDHEN, CDR2 SYDVKM.

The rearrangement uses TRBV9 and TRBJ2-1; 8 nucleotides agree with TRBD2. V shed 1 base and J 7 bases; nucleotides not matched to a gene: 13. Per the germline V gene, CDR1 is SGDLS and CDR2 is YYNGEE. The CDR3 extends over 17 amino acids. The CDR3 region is CASSVPSGAGGLNEQFF. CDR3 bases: TGTGCCAGCAGCGTACCCTCCGGGGCGGGAGGTTTGAATGAGCAGTTCTTC.

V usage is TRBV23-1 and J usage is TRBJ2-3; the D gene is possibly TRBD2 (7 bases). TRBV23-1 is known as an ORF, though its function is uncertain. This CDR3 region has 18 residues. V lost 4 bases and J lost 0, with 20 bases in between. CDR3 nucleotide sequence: TGCGCCAGCAGTCCCGGGGGGCCTGACAGTCAGAGCACAGATACGCAGTATTTT. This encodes CASSPGGPDSQSTDTQYF.

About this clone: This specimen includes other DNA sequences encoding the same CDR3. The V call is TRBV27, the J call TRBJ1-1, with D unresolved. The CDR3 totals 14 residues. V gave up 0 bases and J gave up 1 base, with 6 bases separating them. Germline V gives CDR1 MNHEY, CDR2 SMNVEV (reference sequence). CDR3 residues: CASSLSSWNTEAFF. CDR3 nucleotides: TGTGCCAGCAGTTTATCGTCCTGGAACACTGAAGCTTTCTTT.

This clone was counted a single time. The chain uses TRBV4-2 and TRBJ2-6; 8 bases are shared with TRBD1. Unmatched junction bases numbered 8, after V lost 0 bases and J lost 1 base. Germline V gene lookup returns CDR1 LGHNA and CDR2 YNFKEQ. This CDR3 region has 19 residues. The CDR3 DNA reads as TGTGCCAGCAGCCAAGATATCCAGGGGGCTAGGTCTGGGGCCAACGTCCTGACTTTC. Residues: CASSQDIQGARSGANVLTF.

CDR3 loop: CASSTPGGVGDEQYF. CDR3 nucleotide sequence: TGTGCCAGCAGCACCCCCGGGGGGGTAGGGGACGAGCAGTACTTC. This chain links TRBV28 with TRBJ2-7, with TRBD2 identical over 8 bases. The V segment lost 6 bases and the J segment 5 bases; nucleotides outside the gene matches: 12. Germline loops: CDR1 MDHEN, CDR2 SYDVKM. The CDR3 length is 15 residues.

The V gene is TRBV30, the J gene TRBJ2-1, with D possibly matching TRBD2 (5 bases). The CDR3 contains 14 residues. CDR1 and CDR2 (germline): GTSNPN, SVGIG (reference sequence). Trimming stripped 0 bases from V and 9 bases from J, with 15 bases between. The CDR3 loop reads CAWSVHRGASEQFF. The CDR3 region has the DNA TGTGCCTGGAGTGTTCATCGGGGAGCGAGTGAGCAGTTCTTC.

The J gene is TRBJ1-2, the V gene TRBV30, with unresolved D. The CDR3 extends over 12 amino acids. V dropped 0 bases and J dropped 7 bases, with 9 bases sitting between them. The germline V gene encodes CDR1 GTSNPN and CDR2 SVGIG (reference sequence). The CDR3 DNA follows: TGTGCCTGGAGTGTAGGACGGGCTGGCTACACCTTC. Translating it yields CAWSVGRAGYTF.

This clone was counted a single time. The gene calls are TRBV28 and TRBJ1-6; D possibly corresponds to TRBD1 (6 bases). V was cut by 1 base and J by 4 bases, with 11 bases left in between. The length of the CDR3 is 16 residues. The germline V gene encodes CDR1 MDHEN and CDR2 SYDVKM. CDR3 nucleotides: TGTGCCAGCAGTTTATCCCCGACAGGATATAATTCACCCCTCCACTTT. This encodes CASSLSPTGYNSPLHF.

The CDR3 DNA follows: TGTGCCAGCAGCCCGGGACTAGTTCGTGTCGATGAGCAGTTCTTC. This sequence encodes CASSPGLVRVDEQFF. J is TRBJ2-1 and V is TRBV9; TRBD2 aligns across 8 bases. The junction had 11 bases not matched to a gene; V was cut back by 4 bases and J by 8 bases. In germline, CDR1 is SGDLS, CDR2 YYNGEE. The CDR3 length is 15 residues.

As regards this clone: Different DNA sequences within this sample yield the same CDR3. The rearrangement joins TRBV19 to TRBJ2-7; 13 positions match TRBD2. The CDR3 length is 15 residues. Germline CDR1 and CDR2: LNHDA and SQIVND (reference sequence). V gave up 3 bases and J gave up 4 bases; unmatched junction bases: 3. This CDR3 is CASSMRTSGSYEQYF. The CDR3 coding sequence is TGTGCCAGTAGTATGCGGACTAGCGGGAGTTACGAGCAGTACTTC.

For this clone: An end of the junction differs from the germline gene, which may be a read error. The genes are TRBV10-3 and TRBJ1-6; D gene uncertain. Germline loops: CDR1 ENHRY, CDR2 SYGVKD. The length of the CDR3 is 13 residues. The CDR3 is CAISYGNNSPLHF. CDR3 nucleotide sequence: TGTGCCATCAGCTACGGCAATAATTCGCCCCTCCACTTT.

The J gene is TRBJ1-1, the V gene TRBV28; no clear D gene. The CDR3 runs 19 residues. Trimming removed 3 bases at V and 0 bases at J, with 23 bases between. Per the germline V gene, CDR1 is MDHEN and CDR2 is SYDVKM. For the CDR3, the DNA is TGTGCCAGCAGTTTTCCCCGAGATAGTGATAATCATGTGAACACTGAAGCTTTCTTT. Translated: CASSFPRDSDNHVNTEAFF. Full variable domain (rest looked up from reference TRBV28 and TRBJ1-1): DVKVTQSSRYLVKRTGEKVFLECVQDMDHENMFWYRQDPGLGLRLIYFSYDVKMKEKGDIPEGYSVSREKKERFSLILESASTNQTSMYLCASSFPRDSDNHVNTEAFFGQGTRLTVV.

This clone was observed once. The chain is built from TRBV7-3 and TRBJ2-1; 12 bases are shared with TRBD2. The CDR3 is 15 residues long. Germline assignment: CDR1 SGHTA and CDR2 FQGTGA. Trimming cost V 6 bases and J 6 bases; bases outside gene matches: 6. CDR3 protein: CASSRLAGGPNEQFF. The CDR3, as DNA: TGTGCCAGCAGTCGCCTAGCGGGAGGGCCCAATGAGCAGTTCTTC.